The entry below describes one T cell receptor beta chain. V lost 4 bases to trimming and J lost 10 bases, with 20 bases between them. Per the germline V gene, CDR1 is SQVTM and CDR2 is ANQGSEA. The CDR3 has 14 amino acids. The TCRbeta library was prepared with unique molecular identifiers. MiXCR, applied by TCRdb to the PCR reads, yields one record per CDR3 protein. The data hold around 410,000 distinct CDR3 sequences, with about a tenth observed a single time. This record comes from a study of T-cell reconstitution after alpha-beta-depleted transplantation in children. The sequence derives from a human donor who donated a stem cell graft to a child with acute myeloid leukemia. The genes are TRBV29-1 and TRBJ2-1, with D perhaps matching TRBD1 (5 bases). Here the sequenced sample was PBMCs from the stem cell graft donor, taken from the stem cell graft. CDR3 DNA sequence: TGCAGCGTTGGTAAGGACCCAGGGCCAAAGGAGCAGTTCTTC. It translates to CSVGKDPGPKEQFF.